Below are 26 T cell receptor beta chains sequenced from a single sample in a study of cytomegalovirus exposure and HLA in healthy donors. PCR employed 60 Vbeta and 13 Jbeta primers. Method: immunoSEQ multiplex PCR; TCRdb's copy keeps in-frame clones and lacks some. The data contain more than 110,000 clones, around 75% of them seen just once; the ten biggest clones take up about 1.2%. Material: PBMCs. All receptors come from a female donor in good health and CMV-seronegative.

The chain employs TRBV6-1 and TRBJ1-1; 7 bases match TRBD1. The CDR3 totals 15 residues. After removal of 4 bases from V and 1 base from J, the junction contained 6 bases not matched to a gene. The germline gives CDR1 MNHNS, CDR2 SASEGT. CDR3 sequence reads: CASSALGTENTEAFF. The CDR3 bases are TGTGCCAGCAGTGCCCTTGGGACAGAGAACACTGAAGCTTTCTTT.

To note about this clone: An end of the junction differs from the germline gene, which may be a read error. CDR3 protein: CSVEGGWGGRGETQYF. CDR3 in DNA: TGCAGCGTAGAAGGGGGGTGGGGTGGCAGGGGAGAGACCCAGTACTTC. J is TRBJ2-5 and V is TRBV29-1; perhaps D is TRBD1 or TRBD2 (6 bases each). The CDR3 loop spans 16 amino acids. Germline CDR1 SQVTM, CDR2 ANQGSEA.

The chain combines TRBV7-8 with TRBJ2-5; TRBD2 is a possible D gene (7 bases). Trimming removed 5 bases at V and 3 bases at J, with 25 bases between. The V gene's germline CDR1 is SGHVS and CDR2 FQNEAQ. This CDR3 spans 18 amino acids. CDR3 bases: TGTGCCAGCAGCCGAGCCCCGAGGGGGGGACTGGGAAAAGAGACCCAGTACTTC. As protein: CASSRAPRGGLGKETQYF.

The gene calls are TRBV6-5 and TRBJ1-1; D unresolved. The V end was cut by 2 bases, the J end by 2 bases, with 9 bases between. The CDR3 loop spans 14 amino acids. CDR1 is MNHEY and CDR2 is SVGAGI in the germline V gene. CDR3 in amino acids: CASSYGNRNTEAFF. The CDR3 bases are TGTGCCAGCAGTTACGGAAACAGAAACACTGAAGCTTTCTTT.

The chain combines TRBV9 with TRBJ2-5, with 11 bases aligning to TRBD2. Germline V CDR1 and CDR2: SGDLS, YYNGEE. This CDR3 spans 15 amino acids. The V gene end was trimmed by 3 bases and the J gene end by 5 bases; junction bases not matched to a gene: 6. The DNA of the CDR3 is TGTGCCAGCAGCGGTAGCGGGAGGGCCAGGGAGACCCAGTACTTC. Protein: CASSGSGRARETQYF.

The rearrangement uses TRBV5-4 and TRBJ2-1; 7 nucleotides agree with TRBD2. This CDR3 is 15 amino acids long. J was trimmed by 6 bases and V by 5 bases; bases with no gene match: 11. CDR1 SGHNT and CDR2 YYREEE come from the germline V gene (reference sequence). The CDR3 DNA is TGTGCCAGCAGTCAGGCGACTAGCATAAGCAATGAGCAGTTCTTC. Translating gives CASSQATSISNEQFF.

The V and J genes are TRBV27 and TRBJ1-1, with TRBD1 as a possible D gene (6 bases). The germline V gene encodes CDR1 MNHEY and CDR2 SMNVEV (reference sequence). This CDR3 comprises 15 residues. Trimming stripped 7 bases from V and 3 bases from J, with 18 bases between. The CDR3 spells CASTFTGRADTEAFF. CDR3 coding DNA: TGTGCCAGCACCTTTACAGGGCGCGCGGACACTGAAGCTTTCTTT.

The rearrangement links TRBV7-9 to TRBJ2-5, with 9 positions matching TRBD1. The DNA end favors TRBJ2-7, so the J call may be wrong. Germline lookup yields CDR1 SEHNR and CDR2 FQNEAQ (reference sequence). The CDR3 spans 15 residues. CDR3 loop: CASSDAGTGTVEQYF. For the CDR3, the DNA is TGTGCCAGCAGCGATGCCGGGACAGGGACTGTCGAGCAGTACTTC.

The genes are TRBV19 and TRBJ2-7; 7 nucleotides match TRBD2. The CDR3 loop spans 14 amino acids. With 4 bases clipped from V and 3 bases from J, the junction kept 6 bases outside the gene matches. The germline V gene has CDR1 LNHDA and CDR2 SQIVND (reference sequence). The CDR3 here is CASSTGGGHYEQYF. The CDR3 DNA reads TGTGCCAGTAGTACCGGGGGAGGGCACTACGAGCAGTACTTC. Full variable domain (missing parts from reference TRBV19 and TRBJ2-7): DGGITQSPKYLFRKEGQNVTLSCEQNLNHDAMYWYRQDPGQGLRLIYYSQIVNDFQKGDIAEGYSVSREKKESFPLTVTSAQKNPTAFYLCASSTGGGHYEQYFGPGTRLTVT.

CDR3 protein: CASSPVGGSNTEAFF. As DNA, the CDR3 is TGTGCCAGCAGCCCCGTGGGAGGGAGTAACACTGAAGCTTTCTTT. The rearrangement uses TRBV5-4 and TRBJ1-1; D unclear. From germline, CDR1 is SGHNT and CDR2 YYREEE (reference sequence). V lost 4 bases to trimming and J lost 2 bases, with 15 bases between them. This CDR3 comprises 15 residues. Full variable domain (missing parts from reference TRBV5-4 and TRBJ1-1): ETGVTQSPTHLIKTRGQQVTLRCSSQSGHNTVSWYQQALGQGPQFIFQYYREEENGRGNFPPRFSGLQFPNYSSELNVNALELDDSALYLCASSPVGGSNTEAFFGQGTRLTVV.

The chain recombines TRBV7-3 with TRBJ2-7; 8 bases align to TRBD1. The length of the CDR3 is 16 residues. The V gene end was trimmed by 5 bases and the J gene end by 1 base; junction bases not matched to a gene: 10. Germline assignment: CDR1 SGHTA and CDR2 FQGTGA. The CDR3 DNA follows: TGTGCCAGCAGCGCATGGGACAGGACAGGTTCCTACGAGCAGTACTTC. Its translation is CASSAWDRTGSYEQYF.

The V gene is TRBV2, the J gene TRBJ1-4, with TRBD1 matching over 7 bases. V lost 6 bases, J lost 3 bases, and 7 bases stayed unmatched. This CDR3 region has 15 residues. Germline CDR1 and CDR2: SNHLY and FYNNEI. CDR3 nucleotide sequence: TGTGCCAGCAGGGAGAACAGGGGATCTAATGAAAAACTGTTTTTT. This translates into CASRENRGSNEKLFF. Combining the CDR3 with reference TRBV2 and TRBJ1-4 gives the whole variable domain EPEVTQTPSHQVTQMGQEVILRCVPISNHLYFYWYRQILGQKVEFLVSFYNNEISEKSEIFDDQFSVERPDGSNFTLKIRSTKLEDSAMYFCASRENRGSNEKLFFGSGTQLSVL.

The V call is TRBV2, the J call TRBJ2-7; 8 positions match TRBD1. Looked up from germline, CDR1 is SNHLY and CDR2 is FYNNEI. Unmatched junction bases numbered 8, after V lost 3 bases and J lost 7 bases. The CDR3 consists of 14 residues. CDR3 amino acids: CASSEWQGAGEQYF. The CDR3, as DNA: TGTGCCAGCAGTGAGTGGCAGGGGGCTGGGGAGCAGTACTTC.

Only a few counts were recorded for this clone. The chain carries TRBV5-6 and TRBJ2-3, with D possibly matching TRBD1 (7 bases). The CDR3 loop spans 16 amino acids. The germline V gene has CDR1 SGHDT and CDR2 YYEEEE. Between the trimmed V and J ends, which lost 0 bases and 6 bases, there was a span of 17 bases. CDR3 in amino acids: CASSLAQGGRLDTQYF. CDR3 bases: TGTGCCAGCAGCTTGGCCCAGGGGGGCCGGTTGGATACGCAGTATTTT.

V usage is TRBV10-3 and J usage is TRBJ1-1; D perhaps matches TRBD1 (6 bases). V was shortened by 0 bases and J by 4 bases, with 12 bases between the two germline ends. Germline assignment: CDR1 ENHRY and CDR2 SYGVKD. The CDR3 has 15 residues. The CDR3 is CAISESQGRGTEAFF. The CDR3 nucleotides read TGTGCCATCAGTGAGTCCCAGGGGAGGGGCACTGAAGCTTTCTTT.

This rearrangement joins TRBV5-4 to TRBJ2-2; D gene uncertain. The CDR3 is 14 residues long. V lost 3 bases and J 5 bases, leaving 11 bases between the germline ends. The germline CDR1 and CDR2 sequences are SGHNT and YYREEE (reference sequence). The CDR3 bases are TGTGCCAGCAGCTACGATCGGGTAACCGGGGAGCTGTTTTTT. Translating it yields CASSYDRVTGELFF. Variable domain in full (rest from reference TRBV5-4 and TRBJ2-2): ETGVTQSPTHLIKTRGQQVTLRCSSQSGHNTVSWYQQALGQGPQFIFQYYREEENGRGNFPPRFSGLQFPNYSSELNVNALELDDSALYLCASSYDRVTGELFFGEGSRLTVL.

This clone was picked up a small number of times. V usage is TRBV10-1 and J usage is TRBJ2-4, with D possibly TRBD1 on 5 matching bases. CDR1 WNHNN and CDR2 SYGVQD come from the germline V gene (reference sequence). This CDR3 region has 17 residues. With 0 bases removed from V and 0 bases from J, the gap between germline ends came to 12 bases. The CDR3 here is CASSESWGGEAKNIQYF. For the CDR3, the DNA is TGCGCCAGCAGTGAGTCTTGGGGCGGTGAAGCCAAAAACATTCAGTACTTC.

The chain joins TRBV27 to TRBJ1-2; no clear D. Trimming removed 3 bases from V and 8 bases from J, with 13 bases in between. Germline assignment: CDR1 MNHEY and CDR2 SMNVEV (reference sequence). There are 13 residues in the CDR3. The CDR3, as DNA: TGTGCCAGCAGTTTTCGGGGATTCCAGGGCTACACCTTC. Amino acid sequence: CASSFRGFQGYTF.

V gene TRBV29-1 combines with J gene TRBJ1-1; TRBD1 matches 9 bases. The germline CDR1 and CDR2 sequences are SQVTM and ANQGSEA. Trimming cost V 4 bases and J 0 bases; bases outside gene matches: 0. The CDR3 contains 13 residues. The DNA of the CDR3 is TGCAGCGTTGGGACAGGGGTGAACACTGAAGCTTTCTTT. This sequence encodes CSVGTGVNTEAFF.

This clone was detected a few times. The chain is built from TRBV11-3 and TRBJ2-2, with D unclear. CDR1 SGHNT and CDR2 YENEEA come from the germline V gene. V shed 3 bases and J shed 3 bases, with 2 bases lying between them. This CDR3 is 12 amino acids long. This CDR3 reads CASSFYTGELFF. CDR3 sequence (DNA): TGTGCCAGCAGCTTCTACACCGGGGAGCTGTTTTTT.

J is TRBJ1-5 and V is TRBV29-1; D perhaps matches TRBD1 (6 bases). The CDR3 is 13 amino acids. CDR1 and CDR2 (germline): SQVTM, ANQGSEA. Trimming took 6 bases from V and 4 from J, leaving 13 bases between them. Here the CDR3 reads CSVGETGNQPQHF. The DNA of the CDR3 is TGCAGCGTCGGCGAAACAGGGAATCAGCCCCAGCATTTT.

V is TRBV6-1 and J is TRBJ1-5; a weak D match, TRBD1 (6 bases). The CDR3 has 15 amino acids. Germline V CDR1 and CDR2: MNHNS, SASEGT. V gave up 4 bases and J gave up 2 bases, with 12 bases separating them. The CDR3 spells CASSARSGGNQPQHF. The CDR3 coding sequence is TGTGCCAGCAGTGCCAGATCAGGGGGCAATCAGCCCCAGCATTTT.

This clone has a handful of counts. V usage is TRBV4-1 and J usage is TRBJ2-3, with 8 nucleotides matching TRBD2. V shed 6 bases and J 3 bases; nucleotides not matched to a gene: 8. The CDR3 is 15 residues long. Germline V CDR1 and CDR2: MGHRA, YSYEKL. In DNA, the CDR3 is TGCGCCAGCAGTCCGAGCGGGAGTGGGACAGATACGCAGTATTTT. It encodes CASSPSGSGTDTQYF.

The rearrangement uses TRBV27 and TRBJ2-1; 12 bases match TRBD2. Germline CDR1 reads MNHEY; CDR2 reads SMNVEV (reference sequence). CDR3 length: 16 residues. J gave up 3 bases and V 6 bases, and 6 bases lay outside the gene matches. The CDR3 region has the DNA TGTGCCAGCAGCCCACCGGGACTAGCGGGCTACAATGAGCAGTTCTTC. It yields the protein CASSPPGLAGYNEQFF.

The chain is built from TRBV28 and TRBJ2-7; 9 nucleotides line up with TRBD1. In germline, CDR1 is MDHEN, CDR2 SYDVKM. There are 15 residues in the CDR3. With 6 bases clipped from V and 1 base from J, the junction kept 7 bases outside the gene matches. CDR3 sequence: CASSPQGAQSYEQYF. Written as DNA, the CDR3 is TGTGCCAGCAGCCCACAGGGGGCGCAGTCCTACGAGCAGTACTTC.

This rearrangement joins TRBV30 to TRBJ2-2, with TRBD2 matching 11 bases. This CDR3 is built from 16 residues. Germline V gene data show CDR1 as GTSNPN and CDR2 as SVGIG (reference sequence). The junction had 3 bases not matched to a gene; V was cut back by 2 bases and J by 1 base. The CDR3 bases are TGTGCCTGGAGTAGGGGGACTAGCGGGAACACCGGGGAGCTGTTTTTT. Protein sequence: CAWSRGTSGNTGELFF.